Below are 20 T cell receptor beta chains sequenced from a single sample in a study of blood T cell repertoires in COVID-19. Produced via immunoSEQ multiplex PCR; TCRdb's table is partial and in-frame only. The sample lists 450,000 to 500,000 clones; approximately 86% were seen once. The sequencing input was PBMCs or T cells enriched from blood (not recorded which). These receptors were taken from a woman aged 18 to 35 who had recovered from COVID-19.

The CDR3 spells CAWSDPRQGMIAFF. The CDR3 DNA reads TGTGCCTGGAGTGACCCCCGACAGGGGATGATAGCTTTCTTT. The J gene is TRBJ1-1, the V gene TRBV30; TRBD1 aligns across 8 bases. This CDR3 has 14 amino acids. J was trimmed by 10 bases and V by 1 base; bases with no gene match: 11. The germline V gene encodes CDR1 GTSNPN and CDR2 SVGIG (reference sequence). The whole variable domain, filled in from reference TRBV30 and TRBJ1-1, reads SQTIHQWPATLVQPVGSPLSLECTVEGTSNPNLYWYRQAAGRGLQLLFYSVGIGQISSEVPQNLSASRPQDRQFILSSKKLLLSDSGFYLCAWSDPRQGMIAFFGQGTRLTVV.

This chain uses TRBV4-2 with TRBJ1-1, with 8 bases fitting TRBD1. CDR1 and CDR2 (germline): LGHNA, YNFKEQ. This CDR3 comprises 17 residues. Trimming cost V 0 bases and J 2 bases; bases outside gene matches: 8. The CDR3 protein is CASSQEGDRMVNTEAFF. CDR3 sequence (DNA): TGTGCCAGCAGCCAAGAAGGGGACAGGATGGTCAACACTGAAGCTTTCTTT.

The CDR3 coding sequence is TGCGCCAGCAGCTTGGACGTCGGGGAGACCCAGTACTTC. Translated: CASSLDVGETQYF. The chain joins TRBV5-1 to TRBJ2-5; unclear D gene. The V gene lost 0 bases and the J gene lost 5 bases, with 8 bases spanning the gap. This CDR3 contains 13 residues. Germline assignment: CDR1 SGHRS and CDR2 YFSETQ. Full variable domain (missing parts from reference TRBV5-1 and TRBJ2-5): KAGVTQTPRYLIKTRGQQVTLSCSPISGHRSVSWYQQTPGQGLQFLFEYFSETQRNKGNFPGRFSGRQFSNSRSEMNVSTLELGDSALYLCASSLDVGETQYFGPGTRLLVL.

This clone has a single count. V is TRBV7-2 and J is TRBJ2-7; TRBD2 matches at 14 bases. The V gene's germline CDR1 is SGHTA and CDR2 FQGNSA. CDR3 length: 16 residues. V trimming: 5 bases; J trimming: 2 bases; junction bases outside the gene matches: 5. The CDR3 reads CASSPEGLAGAYEQYF. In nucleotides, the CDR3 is TGTGCCAGCAGCCCCGAGGGACTAGCGGGGGCCTACGAGCAGTACTTC.

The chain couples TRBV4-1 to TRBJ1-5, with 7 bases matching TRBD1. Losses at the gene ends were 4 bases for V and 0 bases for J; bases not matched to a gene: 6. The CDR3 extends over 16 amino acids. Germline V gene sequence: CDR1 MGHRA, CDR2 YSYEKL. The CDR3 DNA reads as TGCGCCAGCAGCCCGCTTGGACAGGCTAGCAATCAGCCCCAGCATTTT. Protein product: CASSPLGQASNQPQHF.

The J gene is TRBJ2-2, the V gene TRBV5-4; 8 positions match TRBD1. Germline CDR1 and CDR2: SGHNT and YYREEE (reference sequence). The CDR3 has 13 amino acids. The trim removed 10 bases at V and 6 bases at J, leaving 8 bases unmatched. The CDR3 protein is CAVGQGVAGELFF. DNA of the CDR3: TGTGCCGTAGGACAGGGCGTCGCCGGGGAGCTGTTTTTT.

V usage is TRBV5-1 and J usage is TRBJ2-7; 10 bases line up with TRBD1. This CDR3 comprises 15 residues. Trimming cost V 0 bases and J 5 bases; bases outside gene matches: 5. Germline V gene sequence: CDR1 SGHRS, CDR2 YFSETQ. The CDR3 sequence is CASSLEGQGTNEQYF. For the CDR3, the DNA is TGCGCCAGCAGCTTGGAGGGACAGGGGACCAACGAGCAGTACTTC.

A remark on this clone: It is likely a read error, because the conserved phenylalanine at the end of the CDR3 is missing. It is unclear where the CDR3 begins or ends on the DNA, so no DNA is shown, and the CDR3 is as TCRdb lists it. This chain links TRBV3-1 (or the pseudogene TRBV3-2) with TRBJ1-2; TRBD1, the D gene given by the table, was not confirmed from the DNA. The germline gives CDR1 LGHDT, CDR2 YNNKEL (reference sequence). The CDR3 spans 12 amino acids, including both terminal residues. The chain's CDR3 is CASSRQTGTPIL.

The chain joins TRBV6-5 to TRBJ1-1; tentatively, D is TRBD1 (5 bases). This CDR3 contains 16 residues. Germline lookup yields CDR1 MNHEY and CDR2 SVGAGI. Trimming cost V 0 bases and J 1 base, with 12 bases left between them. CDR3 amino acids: CASSYSRQGGNTEAFF. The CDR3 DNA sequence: TGTGCCAGCAGTTACTCGAGGCAGGGTGGGAACACTGAAGCTTTCTTT.

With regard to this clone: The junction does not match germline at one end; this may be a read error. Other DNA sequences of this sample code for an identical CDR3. The chain's CDR3 is CASSQDSGGGLGYTF. In DNA, the CDR3 is TGTGCCAGCAGCCAAGATTCTGGGGGGGGACTTGGCTACACCTTC. The chain links TRBV4-1 to TRBJ1-2; a weak D match, TRBD1 (5 bases). CDR1 and CDR2 from the germline V gene are MGHRA and YSYEKL. This CDR3 has 15 residues.

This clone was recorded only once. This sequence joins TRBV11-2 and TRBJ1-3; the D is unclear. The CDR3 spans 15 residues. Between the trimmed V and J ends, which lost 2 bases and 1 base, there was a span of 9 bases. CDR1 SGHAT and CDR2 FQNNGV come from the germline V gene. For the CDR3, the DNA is TGTGCCAGCAGCTTAAGAGGTGGTTCTGGAAACACCATATATTTT. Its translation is CASSLRGGSGNTIYF.

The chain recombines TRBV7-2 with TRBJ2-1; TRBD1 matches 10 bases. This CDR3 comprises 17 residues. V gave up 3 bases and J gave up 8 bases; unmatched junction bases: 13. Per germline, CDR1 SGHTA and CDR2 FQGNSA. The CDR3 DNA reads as TGTGCCAGCAGCTTTAGAGTGACAGGGGGCGAATCCCATGAGCAGTTCTTC. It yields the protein CASSFRVTGGESHEQFF. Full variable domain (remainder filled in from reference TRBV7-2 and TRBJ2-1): GAGVSQSPSNKVTEKGKDVELRCDPISGHTALYWYRQSLGQGLEFLIYFQGNSAPDKSGLPSDRFSAERTGGSVSTLTIQRTQQEDSAVYLCASSFRVTGGESHEQFFGPGTRLTVL.

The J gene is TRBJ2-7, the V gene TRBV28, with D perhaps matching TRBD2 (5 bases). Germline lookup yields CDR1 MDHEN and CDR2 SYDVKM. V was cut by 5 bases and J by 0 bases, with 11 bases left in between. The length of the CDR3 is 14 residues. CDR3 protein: CASSDWTASYEQYF. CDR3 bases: TGTGCCAGCAGTGATTGGACTGCCTCCTACGAGCAGTACTTC.

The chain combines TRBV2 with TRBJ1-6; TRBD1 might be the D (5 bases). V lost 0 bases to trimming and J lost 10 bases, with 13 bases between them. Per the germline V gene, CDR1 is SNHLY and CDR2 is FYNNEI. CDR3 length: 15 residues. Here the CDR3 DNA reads TGTGCCAGCAGTGAAGCAGGCAGGGTGTCCTCACCCCTCCACTTT. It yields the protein CASSEAGRVSSPLHF.

The CDR3 DNA reads TGCAGCGTTGACGGGGGTGAAGCTTTCTTT. Its protein is CSVDGGEAFF. The V and J genes are TRBV29-1 and TRBJ1-1; tentative D call: TRBD1 (5 bases). This CDR3 comprises 10 residues. Germline CDR1 reads SQVTM; CDR2 reads ANQGSEA. V lost 3 bases, J lost 7 bases, and 6 bases lay in between. The variable domain in full, with the rest retrieved from reference TRBV29-1 and TRBJ1-1, is SAVISQKPSRDICQRGTSLTIQCQVDSQVTMMFWYRQQPGQSLTLIATANQGSEATYESGFVIDKFPISRPNLTFSTLTVSNMSPEDSSIYLCSVDGGEAFFGQGTRLTVV.

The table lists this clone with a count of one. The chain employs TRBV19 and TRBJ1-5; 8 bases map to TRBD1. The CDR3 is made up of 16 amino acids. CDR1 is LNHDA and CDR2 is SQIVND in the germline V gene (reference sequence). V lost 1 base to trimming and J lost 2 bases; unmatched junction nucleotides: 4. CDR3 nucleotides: TGTGCCAGTAGTATAGGGCGGGGACAGGGCAATCAGCCCCAGCATTTT. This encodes CASSIGRGQGNQPQHF.

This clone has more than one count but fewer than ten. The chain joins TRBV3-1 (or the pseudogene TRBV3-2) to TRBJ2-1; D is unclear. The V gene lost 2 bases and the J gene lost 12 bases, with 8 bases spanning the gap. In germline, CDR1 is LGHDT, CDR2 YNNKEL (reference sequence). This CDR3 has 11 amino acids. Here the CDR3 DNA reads TGTGCCAGCAGCCAAAGCGCTGGGCAGTTCTTC. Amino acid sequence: CASSQSAGQFF.

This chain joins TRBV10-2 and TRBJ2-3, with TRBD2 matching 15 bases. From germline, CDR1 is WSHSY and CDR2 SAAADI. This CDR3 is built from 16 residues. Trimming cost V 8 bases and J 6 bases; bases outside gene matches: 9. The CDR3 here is CASLGTSGGPGDTQYF. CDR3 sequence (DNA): TGCGCCAGCCTGGGGACTAGCGGGGGGCCGGGGGATACGCAGTATTTT.

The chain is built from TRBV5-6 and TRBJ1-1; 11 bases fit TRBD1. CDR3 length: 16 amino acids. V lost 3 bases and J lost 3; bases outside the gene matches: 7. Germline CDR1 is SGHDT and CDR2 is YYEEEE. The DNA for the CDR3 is TGTGCCAGCAGCTACCCCCGGGACAGGGGGGACACTGAAGCTTTCTTT. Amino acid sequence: CASSYPRDRGDTEAFF.

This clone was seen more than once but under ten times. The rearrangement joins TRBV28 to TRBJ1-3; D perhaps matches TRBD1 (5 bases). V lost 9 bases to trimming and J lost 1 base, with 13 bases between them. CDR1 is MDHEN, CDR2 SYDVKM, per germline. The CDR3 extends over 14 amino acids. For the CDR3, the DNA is TGTGCCAGTAGTGACAGTTCTTCTGGAAACACCATATATTTT. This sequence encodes CASSDSSSGNTIYF. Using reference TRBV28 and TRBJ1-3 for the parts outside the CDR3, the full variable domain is DVKVTQSSRYLVKRTGEKVFLECVQDMDHENMFWYRQDPGLGLRLIYFSYDVKMKEKGDIPEGYSVSREKKERFSLILESASTNQTSMYLCASSDSSSGNTIYFGEGSWLTVV.